This T cell receptor (beta chain) emerged from a study of blood T cell repertoires in COVID-19. The overall study: Sites in the United States, Italy and Spain provided acute and convalescent COVID-19 samples. T cells, B-cell-depleted T cells, or PBMCs provided the cDNA or gDNA that served as material.

Original analysis: Researchers report that nucleated cell counts were estimated from reference gene primer amplification. Produced via immunoSEQ multiplex PCR; TCRdb's table is partial and in-frame only. V and J calls and clone size follow that table, whereas D and trimming were derived from the DNA. The table records roughly 200,000 clones, approximately 88% of them present only once. Trimming cost V 1 base and J 3 bases; bases outside gene matches: 9. The CDR3 is 16 amino acids. Germline V gene data show CDR1 as MNHEY and CDR2 as SVGAGI. Specimen: peripheral blood. The chain links TRBV6-5 to TRBJ2-7; 7 bases fit TRBD1. The clonotype originates from a middle-aged man with acute or convalescent COVID-19. The CDR3 here is CASSYFGQAADYEQYF. CDR3 coding DNA: TGTGCCAGCAGTTACTTTGGACAGGCCGCCGACTACGAGCAGTACTTC.